This passage covers 12 T cell receptor beta chains from one sample sequenced in a study of T cell repertoires in cytomegalovirus infection. TCRdb redid the calling of the reads with MiXCR, one entry per CDR3 protein. The sample includes roughly 760,000 distinct CDR3 sequences, 35% to 45% of them seen just once. Sequenced material: PBMCs. Source of these receptors: a human donor in good health (CMV status not recorded). Some clones in this sample may be carry-over from other donors' samples.

The CDR3 bases are TGTGCCAGGGGGGACAGTAGCTCTGGAAACACCATATATTTT. As protein: CARGDSSSGNTIYF. The gene calls are TRBV7-9 and TRBJ1-3; 7 nucleotides align to TRBD1. Germline CDR1 and CDR2: SEHNR and FQNEAQ (reference sequence). V shed 9 bases and J 0 bases; nucleotides not matched to a gene: 5. The CDR3 consists of 14 residues.

The V call is TRBV5-1, the J call TRBJ2-7, with TRBD2 identical over 9 bases. CDR3 length equals 16 residues. V trimming: 3 bases; J trimming: 2 bases; junction bases outside the gene matches: 9. Germline-derived CDR1 and CDR2 are SGHRS and YFSETQ. As DNA, the CDR3 is TGCGCCAGCAGCTCTGATGAAGCTAGCGGGGCCTACGAGCAGTACTTC. This gives the protein CASSSDEASGAYEQYF.

This clonotype was picked up a small number of times. V and J are TRBV15 and TRBJ1-3, with D unresolved. This CDR3 is built from 18 residues. V gave up 1 base and J gave up 4 bases, with 20 bases separating them. Per the germline V gene, CDR1 is LNHNV and CDR2 is YYDKDF (reference sequence). CDR3 amino acids: CATSRVSTGSSGGNTIYF. The CDR3 DNA reads TGTGCCACCAGCAGAGTCTCGACTGGTAGTTCGGGGGGAAACACCATATATTTT.

This clonotype was counted at least ten times. The gene calls are TRBV7-8 and TRBJ1-4; 10 positions match TRBD1. The CDR3 is made up of 16 amino acids. Germline V gene lookup returns CDR1 SGHVS and CDR2 FQNEAQ. The V gene end was trimmed by 4 bases and the J gene end by 11 bases; junction bases not matched to a gene: 13. The CDR3 sequence: CASSSLSGTGAFKLFF. CDR3 nucleotides: TGTGCCAGCAGCTCCCTATCCGGGACAGGGGCTTTCAAACTGTTTTTT.

The rearrangement uses TRBV3-1 and TRBJ1-4; D might be TRBD1 (5 bases). Germline V gives CDR1 LGHDT, CDR2 YNNKEL (reference sequence). CDR3 length equals 14 residues. Trimming stripped 2 bases from V and 4 bases from J, with 8 bases between. DNA of the CDR3: TGTGCCAGCAGCCAACGACAGAGTAATGAAAAACTGTTTTTT. Protein product: CASSQRQSNEKLFF. Supplemented by reference TRBV3-1 and TRBJ1-4, the full variable domain reads DTAVSQTPKYLVTQMGNDKSIKCEQNLGHDTMYWYKQDSKKFLKIMFSYNNKELIINETVPNRFSPKSPDKAHLNLHINSLELGDSAVYFCASSQRQSNEKLFFGSGTQLSVL.

In the case of this clonotype: A much larger clone differs from this one at a single base, so this may be a read error. V gene TRBV7-2 combines with J gene TRBJ2-3; D might be TRBD2 (6 bases). V lost 2 bases to trimming and J lost 3 bases, with 12 bases between them. The length of the CDR3 is 15 residues. The germline V gene has CDR1 SGHTA and CDR2 FQGNSA. The CDR3 sequence is CASSLSHGGTDTQYF. CDR3 nucleotides: TGTGCCAGCAGCTTAAGCCATGGGGGGACAGATACGCAGTATTTT.

Worth noting for this clonotype: This likely comes from a read error, as the CDR3 has no conserved phenylalanine or tryptophan at its end. The rearrangement uses TRBV5-1 and TRBJ2-3; 11 nucleotides line up with TRBD2. The CDR3 consists of 18 residues. From germline, CDR1 is SGHRS and CDR2 YFSETQ. The J segment lost 9 bases and the V segment lost 3 bases, leaving 18 bases of the junction unmatched. CDR3 protein: CASSSTGTSGGTTATQYL. CDR3 coding DNA: TGCGCCAGCAGCTCGACTGGGACTAGCGGAGGGACCACAGCGACGCAGTATTTG.

This sequence joins TRBV27 and TRBJ1-6; no clear D. In germline, CDR1 is MNHEY, CDR2 SMNVEV (reference sequence). CDR3 size: 9 residues. Trimming removed 8 bases at V and 10 bases at J, with 3 bases between. The DNA of the CDR3 is TGTGCCAGCGGATCACCCCTCCACTTT. Protein product: CASGSPLHF.

This clonotype was picked up a small number of times. The chain has TRBV11-2 and TRBJ2-5; a possible D gene is TRBD1 (7 bases). CDR3 size: 15 residues. Germline CDR1 reads SGHAT; CDR2 reads FQNNGV. Trimming pared 1 base from V and 5 bases from J, leaving 14 bases between. The CDR3 DNA reads as TGTGCCAGCAGCTTAGTAGCGGCACAGGGGGAGACCCAGTACTTC. Protein sequence: CASSLVAAQGETQYF.

This chain links TRBV12-3 or TRBV12-4 with TRBJ2-7, with TRBD1 matching 9 bases. V lost 4 bases, J lost 2 bases, and 6 bases stayed unmatched. The CDR3 loop spans 15 amino acids. The CDR3 region has the DNA TGTGCCAGCAGTTCCGGACAGGGGCACCCCTACGAGCAGTACTTC. It yields the protein CASSSGQGHPYEQYF.

The chain is built from TRBV25-1 and TRBJ1-1; the D gene is possibly TRBD1 (5 bases). V lost 6 bases, J lost 3 bases, and 11 bases lay in between. CDR1 is MGHDK, CDR2 SYGVNS, per germline. The CDR3 covers 13 residues. This CDR3 is CASRGLGDTEAFF. DNA for the CDR3: TGTGCCAGCAGGGGACTTGGTGACACTGAAGCTTTCTTT.

The chain couples TRBV6-6 to TRBJ2-6; maybe TRBD2 (6 bases). Germline V gene sequence: CDR1 MNHNY, CDR2 SVGAGI (reference sequence). Trimming pared 6 bases from V and 0 bases from J, leaving 18 bases between. CDR3 length: 18 amino acids. CDR3 protein: CASRGSGDWYSGANVLTF. In nucleotides, the CDR3 is TGTGCCAGCAGAGGTTCCGGGGACTGGTACTCTGGGGCCAACGTCCTGACTTTC.